These 18 T cell receptor beta chains originate from one sample sequenced in a study of Graves' ophthalmopathy and Graves' hyperthyroidism. Amplification of the TCR beta CDR3 regions used RNA transcripts (as template). A first-round RT-PCR used HTBI primers, followed by a second-round multiplex PCR. TCRdb redid the calling of the multiplex PCR reads with MiXCR, one entry per CDR3 protein. Of under 200,000 distinct CDR3 sequences listed, less than 45% are singletons. The specimen sequenced was peripheral blood. These receptors were obtained from a woman between 40 and 50 years old with Graves' ophthalmopathy.

The chain links TRBV12-3 or TRBV12-4 to TRBJ1-6; possible D gene TRBD1, 6 bases. Trimming left V 2 bases short and J 7 bases short, with 12 bases between. This CDR3 has 15 amino acids. DNA for the CDR3: TGTGCCAGCAGTTTAAACCAGGGGCGGAATTCACCCCTCCACTTT. Encoded protein: CASSLNQGRNSPLHF.

This clonotype has at least ten counts. The CDR3 reads CASSPLGAIQETQYF. In DNA form, the CDR3 reads TGTGCCAGCAGCCCCCTAGGGGCCATCCAAGAGACCCAGTACTTC. This chain links TRBV7-6 with TRBJ2-5; TRBD1 might be the D (5 bases). Trimming removed 5 bases at V and 1 base at J, with 14 bases between. Germline V gene sequence: CDR1 SGHVS, CDR2 FNYEAQ. CDR3 length: 15 amino acids.

The rearrangement uses TRBV25-1 and TRBJ1-1; 7 bases agree with TRBD1. Germline V gene lookup returns CDR1 MGHDK and CDR2 SYGVNS. Trimming cost V 5 bases and J 4 bases; bases outside gene matches: 4. This CDR3 region has 13 residues. The CDR3 DNA reads as TGTGCCAGCAGTCAAGCAGGGGGCACTGAAGCTTTCTTT. The encoded protein is CASSQAGGTEAFF.

This clonotype has only a few counts. The chain's CDR3 is CASNEGVNTGELFF. The CDR3 coding sequence is TGTGCCAGCAACGAGGGGGTGAACACCGGGGAGCTGTTTTTT. The chain is built from TRBV6-2 or TRBV6-3 and TRBJ2-2; a possible D gene is TRBD1 (6 bases). The CDR3 has 14 residues. V lost 7 bases, J lost 1 base, and 10 bases lay in between. Germline V gives CDR1 MNHEY, CDR2 SVGEGT.

V and J are TRBV19 and TRBJ2-7; TRBD1 matches at 9 bases. The germline V gene has CDR1 LNHDA and CDR2 SQIVND (reference sequence). V lost 5 bases to trimming and J lost 4 bases; unmatched junction nucleotides: 9. CDR3 size: 15 residues. The CDR3 nucleotides are TGTGCCAGTAGTCCCCGGGGGACAGGGAAATACGAGCAGTACTTC. It codes for CASSPRGTGKYEQYF.

The chain couples TRBV12-3 or TRBV12-4 to TRBJ1-2, with no clear D. This CDR3 spans 13 amino acids. The V end lost 5 bases, the J end lost 5 bases, and 12 bases lay between the germline ends. The CDR3 loop reads CASSTRTPYGYTF. The CDR3, as DNA: TGTGCCAGCAGTACGCGGACTCCTTATGGCTACACCTTC.

CDR3 protein: CATINLRGTEAFF. DNA for the CDR3: TGTGCCACCATCAATTTGCGCGGCACTGAAGCTTTCTTT. The gene calls are TRBV6-1 and TRBJ1-1; D remains ambiguous. Per the germline V gene, CDR1 is MNHNS and CDR2 is SASEGT. V gave up 10 bases and J gave up 4 bases, with 16 bases separating them. This CDR3 is built from 13 residues.

This clonotype was seen at least ten times. The chain has TRBV5-1 and TRBJ1-1, with TRBD1 matching over 10 bases. There are 14 residues in the CDR3. J gave up 5 bases and V 3 bases, and 4 bases lay outside the gene matches. From germline, CDR1 is SGHRS and CDR2 YFSETQ. The CDR3 DNA reads as TGCGCCAGCAGCTCAAGGACAGGGGGAACTGAAGCTTTCTTT. Translation gives CASSSRTGGTEAFF.

This clonotype appeared once. The chain has TRBV14 and TRBJ2-5; no definite D call. V was trimmed by 4 bases and J by 5 bases, leaving 8 bases between them. The CDR3 extends over 12 amino acids. Germline V gene lookup returns CDR1 SGHDN and CDR2 FVKESK. The CDR3 DNA is TGTGCCAGCAGCCTGAGGTGGGAGACCCAGTACTTC. Translation: CASSLRWETQYF.

The genes are TRBV10-3 and TRBJ2-7; D perhaps matches TRBD2 (5 bases). Germline V gene sequence: CDR1 ENHRY, CDR2 SYGVKD. The CDR3 has 15 amino acids. Trimming removed 10 bases from V and 9 bases from J, with 28 bases in between. The CDR3 reads CATLSDGLTRVGQYF. Written as DNA, the CDR3 is TGTGCCACCCTTAGCGACGGGCTAACCCGGGTCGGGCAGTACTTC.

There are many counts of this clonotype. The J gene is TRBJ2-7, the V gene TRBV27, with 9 bases fitting TRBD1. CDR3 size: 13 residues. J lost 5 bases, V lost 5 bases, and 4 bases had no gene match. Germline CDR1 and CDR2: MNHEY and SMNVEV (reference sequence). CDR3 sequence: CASSRGTGNEQYF. The CDR3 DNA reads TGTGCCAGCAGTCGGGGGACAGGGAACGAGCAGTACTTC.

This chain joins TRBV27 and TRBJ2-2, with D tentatively TRBD1 or TRBD2 (5 bases each). The CDR3 is 14 residues long. Trimming shortened V by 5 bases and J by 5 bases, and 12 bases separated the two germline ends. Per germline, CDR1 MNHEY and CDR2 SMNVEV (reference sequence). In DNA form, the CDR3 reads TGTGCCAGCAGTCCCCCGGGACGGACCGGGGAGCTGTTTTTT. Its translation: CASSPPGRTGELFF.

The chain links TRBV28 to TRBJ2-7; the D is unclear. CDR3 length: 14 residues. The germline V and J ends were trimmed by 8 bases and 2 bases, with 16 bases remaining between them. In germline, CDR1 is MDHEN, CDR2 SYDVKM. In nucleotides, the CDR3 is TGTGCCAGCTCGTCTCGGACGGGTACCTACGAGCAGTACTTC. Protein sequence: CASSSRTGTYEQYF.

This clonotype appeared many times. This chain joins TRBV3-1 and TRBJ1-1; D unresolved. CDR1 and CDR2 (germline): LGHDT, YNNKEL (reference sequence). With 8 bases removed from V and 7 bases from J, the gap between germline ends came to 11 bases. The CDR3 contains 11 residues. CDR3 amino acids: CASGYQREAFF. CDR3 in DNA: TGTGCCAGCGGCTATCAGCGTGAAGCTTTCTTT.

This clonotype was seen many times. The chain employs TRBV10-3 and TRBJ2-5; TRBD2 is a possible D gene (6 bases). This CDR3 has 15 amino acids. V shed 6 bases and J shed 0 bases, with 14 bases lying between them. Germline V gene sequence: CDR1 ENHRY, CDR2 SYGVKD. CDR3 loop: CAIRGYRDYQETQYF. CDR3 in DNA: TGTGCCATCAGAGGATACCGGGACTACCAAGAGACCCAGTACTTC.

The V and J genes are TRBV27 and TRBJ2-5, with unresolved D. Trimming stripped 6 bases from V and 1 base from J, with 9 bases between. CDR1 is MNHEY, CDR2 SMNVEV, per germline (reference sequence). This CDR3 comprises 13 residues. The CDR3 loop reads CASRVDGQETQYF. The DNA for the CDR3 is TGTGCCAGCAGGGTGGACGGCCAAGAGACCCAGTACTTC.

This clonotype has at least ten counts. The CDR3 bases are TGCAGCGCCCGCAGGGACAGGGCTGGCACCGGGGAGCTGTTTTTT. Translating it yields CSARRDRAGTGELFF. The V and J genes are TRBV29-1 and TRBJ2-2, with 9 bases that match TRBD1. CDR1 SQVTM and CDR2 ANQGSEA come from the germline V gene. The CDR3 totals 15 residues. V dropped 7 bases and J dropped 4; count of bases not matched to a gene: 10.

The chain links TRBV7-2 to TRBJ2-5, with D perhaps TRBD1 (5 bases). Germline V gives CDR1 SGHTA, CDR2 FQGNSA. CDR3 size: 14 residues. Trimming stripped 1 base from V and 5 bases from J, with 11 bases between. CDR3 bases: TGTGCCAGCAGCTTAGAGTCAGGGTGGGAGACCCAGTACTTC. As protein: CASSLESGWETQYF. Based on the CDR3 plus reference TRBV7-2 and TRBJ2-5, the full variable domain is GAGVSQSPSNKVTEKGKDVELRCDPISGHTALYWYRQSLGQGLEFLIYFQGNSAPDKSGLPSDRFSAERTGGSVSTLTIQRTQQEDSAVYLCASSLESGWETQYFGPGTRLLVL.